What follows is one TCR beta chain and its context. No antigen is known for it. This entry is derived from a study of cytomegalovirus exposure and HLA in healthy donors. Study-wide findings and caveats: The authors later found HLA-associated TCR beta chains more clonally expanded than equally common others. Highly shared variants forming one cluster were likely a sequencing artifact.

V lost 0 bases and J lost 8, with 14 bases in between. CDR1 SGHKS and CDR2 YYEKEE come from the germline V gene (reference sequence). The CDR3 is made up of 15 amino acids. PCR involved 60 Vbeta and 13 Jbeta primers. TCRdb keeps only in-frame clones here, not all; method: immunoSEQ multiplex PCR. The sample shows over 130,000 clones, around 79% of them seen only once. At the time of sampling, donors were nominally healthy, though unrecorded immune exposures were likely. The sequenced material came from PBMCs. This receptor was identified in a human donor in good health. The chain recombines TRBV5-5 with TRBJ1-4, with D maybe TRBD1 (5 bases). This CDR3 reads CASSLDVGETEKLFF. The CDR3 DNA reads as TGTGCCAGCAGCTTGGATGTAGGGGAAACGGAAAAACTGTTTTTT.